The rows below give T cell receptor beta chains drawn from one sample of a study of blood T cell repertoires in COVID-19. TCRdb's table, derived via immunoSEQ multiplex PCR, lists solely in-frame clones and lacks some. The table has around 320,000 clones, 90% seen once. Sequences were obtained from PBMCs or T cells enriched from blood (not recorded which). These receptors were taken from a woman in her twenties or thirties who had been exposed to COVID-19. Both conserved end residues are part of each CDR3. The D gene is left open where the match is weak. For some rows the clone size is stated as once, few or many, or as a class when expanded; others skip it.

D	V	J	size	CDR3	DNA
TRBD1	TRBV14	TRBJ2-1	NA	CASSPGQGAYNEQFF	TGTGCCAGCAGCCCCGGACAGGGAGCCTACAATGAGCAGTTCTTC
TRBD1	TRBV7-2	TRBJ1-5	NA	CASSVDRGQPQHF	TGTGCCAGCAGCGTAGACAGGGGTCAGCCCCAGCATTTT
TRBD1	TRBV7-2	TRBJ2-7	NA	CASRNPGQGAYEQYF	TGTGCCAGCAGAAACCCGGGACAGGGAGCCTACGAGCAGTACTTC
NA	TRBV27	TRBJ1-6	NA	CASSLSGGQGHSPLHF	TGTGCCAGCAGTTTATCGGGAGGGCAGGGGCATTCACCCCTCCACTTT
TRBD2	TRBV6-2/TRBV6-3	TRBJ2-1	once	CASSSSGVAGVLYNEQFF	TGTGCCAGCAGTTCCAGTGGGGTAGCGGGGGTCCTCTACAATGAGCAGTTCTTC
NA	TRBV11-1	TRBJ1-1	NA	CASSLWAGNTEAFF	TGTGCCAGCAGCCTCTGGGCGGGCAACACTGAAGCTTTCTTT
NA	TRBV5-1	TRBJ2-1	NA	CASTTGRYNEQFF	TGCGCCAGCACCACAGGACGGTACAATGAGCAGTTCTTC
TRBD1	TRBV7-9	TRBJ2-7	NA	CASSDRDSGYYEQYF	TGTGCCAGCAGCGACAGGGACAGCGGATACTACGAGCAGTACTTC
TRBD1	TRBV7-2	TRBJ1-2	NA	CASSLVQGAGYTF	TGTGCCAGCAGCTTAGTACAGGGGGCGGGCTACACCTTC
NA	TRBV5-1	TRBJ1-4	NA	CASSQDTPMHNEKLFF	TGCGCCAGCAGCCAAGACACCCCCATGCATAATGAAAAACTGTTTTTT
TRBD1	TRBV7-8	TRBJ1-1	NA	CASSRYRGSTEAFF	TGTGCCAGCAGCAGATACAGGGGTAGCACTGAAGCTTTCTTT
TRBD2	TRBV5-4	TRBJ2-3	NA	CASSWGSRGVGDTQYF	TGTGCCAGCAGCTGGGGATCTCGGGGGGTTGGGGATACGCAGTATTTT
NA	TRBV9	TRBJ1-1	NA	CASSPTGLPNTEAFF	TGTGCCAGCAGCCCTACGGGACTCCCGAACACTGAAGCTTTCTTT
TRBD2	TRBV5-1	TRBJ2-5	NA	CASSIGLAGSQETQYF	TGCGCCAGCAGCATCGGACTAGCGGGGAGCCAAGAGACCCAGTACTTC
NA	TRBV11-1	TRBJ2-5	NA	CASSLEGSRQTQYF	TGTGCCAGCAGCTTAGAGGGGTCCCGGCAGACCCAGTACTTC
TRBD2	TRBV19	TRBJ2-3	NA	CASSIGSGGPWTDTQYF	TGTGCCAGTAGTATAGGGAGCGGGGGCCCTTGGACGGATACGCAGTATTTT
NA	TRBV5-1	TRBJ1-2	once	CASSLAGQGSGYTF	TGCGCCAGCAGCTTGGCTGGGCAGGGGAGCGGCTACACCTTC
TRBD2	TRBV5-1	TRBJ2-7	few	CASSLDRGGYEQYF	TGCGCCAGCAGCTTGGATCGGGGAGGGTACGAGCAGTACTTC
TRBD1	TRBV24-1	TRBJ2-2	few	CATSDRSARQGTGELFF	TGTGCCACCAGTGACCGATCAGCGCGACAGGGGACCGGGGAGCTGTTTTTT
TRBD1	TRBV28	TRBJ1-5	NA	CASSFFGQGNQPQHF	TGTGCCAGCAGTTTTTTTGGACAGGGCAATCAGCCCCAGCATTTT
NA	TRBV4-2	TRBJ1-5	NA	CASSHVYGPAGQPQHF	TGTGCCAGCAGCCACGTCTATGGTCCCGCGGGTCAGCCCCAGCATTTT
NA	TRBV7-8	TRBJ2-5	NA	CASSPLRGSQETQYF	TGTGCCAGCAGCCCCCTAAGGGGCTCCCAAGAGACCCAGTACTTC
NA	TRBV5-1	TRBJ1-5	NA	CASRPGENQPQHF	TGCGCCAGCAGACCAGGGGAAAATCAGCCCCAGCATTTT
NA	TRBV7-6	TRBJ1-1	once	CASSPLGGNTEAFF	TGTGCCAGCAGCCCACTCGGGGGGAACACTGAAGCTTTCTTT
NA	TRBV7-8	TRBJ1-5	NA	CASSLGTVNQPQHF	TGTGCCAGCAGCTTAGGGACAGTCAATCAGCCCCAGCATTTT
TRBD2	TRBV7-6	TRBJ2-2	few	CASSLDRLAGTNTGELFF	TGTGCCAGCAGCTTAGACCGGCTAGCGGGGACGAACACCGGGGAGCTGTTTTTT
TRBD1	TRBV10-3	TRBJ1-1	NA	CAIAGQGGTEAFF	TGTGCCATCGCCGGACAGGGCGGCACTGAAGCTTTCTTT
TRBD1	TRBV4-1	TRBJ1-2	NA	CASSQGTGYGYTF	TGCGCCAGCAGCCAAGGGACAGGCTATGGCTACACCTTC
TRBD1	TRBV18	TRBJ2-1	NA	CASSPRTGYNEQFF	TGTGCCAGCTCACCTAGGACAGGGTACAATGAGCAGTTCTTC
NA	TRBV27	TRBJ1-3	NA	CASSLSAGFGNTIYF	TGTGCCAGCAGTTTATCGGCTGGTTTCGGAAACACCATATATTTT
NA	TRBV9	TRBJ1-2	NA	CASRGDGLKSYTF	TGTGCCAGCAGGGGTGACGGGTTAAAGAGCTACACCTTC
TRBD1	TRBV7-2	TRBJ2-5	NA	CASSYNRGETQYF	TGTGCCAGCAGTTACAACAGGGGGGAGACCCAGTACTTC
TRBD1	TRBV19	TRBJ1-1	NA	CASSPMKGQGSSTEAFF	TGTGCCAGTAGCCCAATGAAGGGACAGGGTTCGAGCACTGAAGCTTTCTTT
NA	TRBV6-5	TRBJ1-5	once	CASRWGGDQPQHF	TGTGCCAGCAGATGGGGAGGGGATCAGCCCCAGCATTTT
NA	TRBV19	TRBJ1-1	NA	CASSIGWARNTEAFF	TGTGCCAGTAGTATAGGGTGGGCCAGAAACACTGAAGCTTTCTTT
TRBD2	TRBV13	TRBJ2-5	NA	CASSHGTRTQYF	TGTGCCAGCAGCCATGGGACTAGGACCCAGTACTTC
NA	TRBV18	TRBJ2-7	NA	CASSPQEGTYEQYF	TGTGCCAGCTCACCACAGGAGGGGACCTACGAGCAGTACTTC
NA	TRBV24-1	TRBJ2-3	NA	CATSDSSGSGTDTQYF	TGTGCCACCAGTGATTCATCAGGGTCGGGCACAGATACGCAGTATTTT
TRBD1	TRBV27	TRBJ1-2	NA	CASRKGTEPNYGYTF	TGTGCCAGCAGGAAAGGGACAGAACCAAACTATGGCTACACCTTC